This TCR beta chain was documented in a study of a mutant IDH1 vaccine in newly diagnosed glioma. For the study at large: Of the patients given treatment, approximately 60% were male and around 38% were female, and a mean age of around 38 years was recorded. The study, taken as a whole, reports: The study observed vaccine-induced immune responses in 93.3% of patients.

Assay used: immunoSEQ multiplex PCR; TCRdb lists only in-frame clones, some missing. Among tens of thousands of clones listed, over 75% were seen once. Germline V lookup: CDR1 LGHNA, CDR2 YNFKEQ. V lost 3 bases and J lost 3, with 3 bases in between. This CDR3 is 12 amino acids long. Documented time point: week 23, last vaccination. In the vaccine, a single dose held 300 ug of the mutant IDH1 20-mer peptide, along with topical imiquimod. With regard to this clone: No antigen is known for it.

The specimen comprised PBMCs, sampled from a glioma patient whose treatment included an IDH1 peptide vaccine. V is TRBV4-2 and J is TRBJ2-1; D unclear. The sequence was obtained from a man aged 18 to 30 with glioma. Here the CDR3 DNA reads TGTGCCAGCAGCCAGTACTACAATGAGCAGTTCTTC. This codes for CASSQYYNEQFF.